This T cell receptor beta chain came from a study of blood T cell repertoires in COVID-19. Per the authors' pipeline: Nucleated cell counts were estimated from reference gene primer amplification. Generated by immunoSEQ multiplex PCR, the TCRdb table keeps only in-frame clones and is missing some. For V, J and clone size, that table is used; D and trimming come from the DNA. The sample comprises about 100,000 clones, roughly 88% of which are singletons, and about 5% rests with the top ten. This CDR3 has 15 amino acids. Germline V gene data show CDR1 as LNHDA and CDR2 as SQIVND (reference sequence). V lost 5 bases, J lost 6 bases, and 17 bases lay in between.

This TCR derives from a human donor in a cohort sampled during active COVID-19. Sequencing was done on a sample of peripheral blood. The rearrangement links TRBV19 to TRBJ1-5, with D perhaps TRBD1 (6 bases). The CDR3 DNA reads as TGTGCCAGTAGTTGGGGGCAGGGAGTAACTCAGCCCCAGCATTTT. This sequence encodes CASSWGQGVTQPQHF.